These T cell receptor beta chains were read from a single sample in a study of cytomegalovirus exposure and HLA in healthy donors. Profiling relied on immunoSEQ multiplex PCR, and the TCRdb table lists in-frame clones only, not all of them. The sample lists approximately 170,000 clones; about 80% were seen once. The specimen was PBMCs. These receptors all stem from a man aged 35 to 55 in good health and CMV-seronegative. Each CDR3 is given with its conserved first and last residue. Each record gives: J gene, clone size, D gene, V gene, CDR3 DNA, CDR3 protein. D genes are given only for firm matches. Not all rows give a size; the values are once, few, many and, for expanded clones, a class.

j_gene: TRBJ2-1
abundance: -
d_gene: TRBD2
v_gene: TRBV5-6
CDR3nt: TGTGCCAGCAACTCTCTAGCGGCTAGCCATGAGCAGTTCTTC
CDR3aa: CASNSLAASHEQFF

j_gene: TRBJ2-1
abundance: -
d_gene: TRBD2
v_gene: TRBV7-9
CDR3nt: TGTGCCAGCAGCTTACCTGGGACTAGCGGGAGGCTAAATGAGCAGTTCTTC
CDR3aa: CASSLPGTSGRLNEQFF

j_gene: TRBJ2-1
abundance: -
d_gene: TRBD2
v_gene: TRBV5-4
CDR3nt: TGTGCCAGCAGCTTGCAGGGACATGGACTAGCGGGAGTTGGTGAGCAGTTCTTC
CDR3aa: CASSLQGHGLAGVGEQFF

j_gene: TRBJ1-2
abundance: few
d_gene: -
v_gene: TRBV7-9
CDR3nt: TGTGCCAGCAGCCTCTCGGGAGCGTTGCCCTTCTATGGCTACACCTTC
CDR3aa: CASSLSGALPFYGYTF

j_gene: TRBJ2-7
abundance: -
d_gene: TRBD2
v_gene: TRBV7-6
CDR3nt: TGTGCCAGCAGCTTTAGCGGGGAAGGCTACGAGCAGTACTTC
CDR3aa: CASSFSGEGYEQYF

j_gene: TRBJ2-6
abundance: few
d_gene: -
v_gene: TRBV23-1
CDR3nt: TGCGCCAGCACTCCCAAAGGGAGGGGGACTCGAGGGGCCAACGGCCTGACTTTC
CDR3aa: CASTPKGRGTRGANGLTF

j_gene: TRBJ2-1
abundance: -
d_gene: -
v_gene: TRBV7-2
CDR3nt: TGTGCCAGCAGCTTTACCCCTCGACCAGGGGATGAGCAGTTCTTC
CDR3aa: CASSFTPRPGDEQFF

j_gene: TRBJ1-5
abundance: -
d_gene: TRBD1
v_gene: TRBV15
CDR3nt: TGTGCCACCAGCAGAGATCTTGGACAGGGCAAGGGACCCCAGCATTTT
CDR3aa: CATSRDLGQGKGPQHF

j_gene: TRBJ2-5
abundance: -
d_gene: -
v_gene: TRBV2
CDR3nt: TGTGCCAGCACCGGGACTGCGAGCACAAGGACCCAGTACTTC
CDR3aa: CASTGTASTRTQYF

j_gene: TRBJ1-5
abundance: -
d_gene: -
v_gene: TRBV28
CDR3nt: TGTGCCAGCAGTTTAGTAGACAGGCTAAATCAGCCCCAGCATTTT
CDR3aa: CASSLVDRLNQPQHF

j_gene: TRBJ2-7
abundance: -
d_gene: TRBD1
v_gene: TRBV2
CDR3nt: TGTGCCAGCGGGAAGGGACAGGGGACGCATGGTCAGTACTTC
CDR3aa: CASGKGQGTHGQYF

j_gene: TRBJ2-5
abundance: -
d_gene: -
v_gene: TRBV5-1
CDR3nt: TGCGCCAGCCGCCACCCGGGAGCACAACAAGAGACCCAGTACTTC
CDR3aa: CASRHPGAQQETQYF

j_gene: TRBJ2-3
abundance: once
d_gene: TRBD2
v_gene: TRBV14
CDR3nt: TGTGCCAGCAGCCCAGACGCGGTACCGGCGGGAAAGCGGGACCTCCTTAATACGCAGTATTTT
CDR3aa: CASSPDAVPAGKRDLLNTQYF

j_gene: TRBJ2-5
abundance: -
d_gene: -
v_gene: TRBV6-4
CDR3nt: TGTGCCAGCAACCCACGACGTCGCGGGCGTACCCAAGAGACCCAGTACTTC
CDR3aa: CASNPRRRGRTQETQYF

j_gene: TRBJ2-1
abundance: -
d_gene: -
v_gene: TRBV30
CDR3nt: TGTGCCTGGAGCTCAATTGGTAGCTCCTACAATGAGCAGTTCTTC
CDR3aa: CAWSSIGSSYNEQFF

j_gene: TRBJ1-5
abundance: -
d_gene: -
v_gene: TRBV13
CDR3nt: TGTGCCAGCAGCTCCCGCGCCGGGAATCAGCCCCAGCATTTT
CDR3aa: CASSSRAGNQPQHF

j_gene: TRBJ2-3
abundance: -
d_gene: TRBD1
v_gene: TRBV9
CDR3nt: TGTGCCAGCAGCGAGTGGGACAGTCACACAGATACGCAGTATTTT
CDR3aa: CASSEWDSHTDTQYF

j_gene: TRBJ2-5
abundance: few
d_gene: TRBD2
v_gene: TRBV9
CDR3nt: TGTGCCAGCAGCATAGGGACTACGCGGCAAGAGACCCAGTACTTC
CDR3aa: CASSIGTTRQETQYF

j_gene: TRBJ2-7
abundance: -
d_gene: -
v_gene: TRBV7-9
CDR3nt: TGTTCCGTCCCGGGACACTTCCCCTACGAGCAGTACTTC
CDR3aa: CSVPGHFPYEQYF

j_gene: TRBJ1-5
abundance: few
d_gene: -
v_gene: TRBV6-5
CDR3nt: TGTGCCAGCAGCCCGACAGGCAATAGCAATCAGCCCCAGCATTTT
CDR3aa: CASSPTGNSNQPQHF

j_gene: TRBJ1-1
abundance: -
d_gene: -
v_gene: TRBV28
CDR3nt: TGTGCCAGCAGTTTAATCCGGAACACTGAAGCTTTCTTT
CDR3aa: CASSLIRNTEAFF

j_gene: TRBJ2-5
abundance: few
d_gene: TRBD2
v_gene: TRBV9
CDR3nt: TGTGCCAGCAGCGCCGGGACTAGTCTTGCAGAGACCCAGTACTTC
CDR3aa: CASSAGTSLAETQYF

j_gene: TRBJ2-1
abundance: -
d_gene: -
v_gene: TRBV5-1
CDR3nt: TGCGCCAGCAGCTTGGAAACGGGGGAAGCCTACAATGAGCAGTTCTTC
CDR3aa: CASSLETGEAYNEQFF

j_gene: TRBJ1-1
abundance: -
d_gene: -
v_gene: TRBV5-1
CDR3nt: TGCGCCAGCAGCCCCCTCGCAGGCTCCACTGAAGCTTTCTTT
CDR3aa: CASSPLAGSTEAFF

j_gene: TRBJ1-3
abundance: -
d_gene: TRBD1
v_gene: TRBV27
CDR3nt: TGTGCCAGCAGTCCTAATTTTTCAGGGGGCGCTGGAAACACCATATATTTT
CDR3aa: CASSPNFSGGAGNTIYF

j_gene: TRBJ2-7
abundance: -
d_gene: TRBD2
v_gene: TRBV5-4
CDR3nt: TGTGCCAGCAGCTTGGCCAGCGGTAGCGGGGTCTACGAGCAGTACTTC
CDR3aa: CASSLASGSGVYEQYF

j_gene: TRBJ2-1
abundance: once
d_gene: TRBD2
v_gene: TRBV7-9
CDR3nt: TGTGCCAGCATCTCCGGGGCTAGCGGATGGGTGGGAGAGCAGTTCTTC
CDR3aa: CASISGASGWVGEQFF